Listed below are T cell receptor beta chains from one sample, sequenced in a study of blood T cell repertoires in COVID-19. Libraries were prepared by immunoSEQ multiplex PCR; TCRdb keeps only in-frame clonotypes and omits some of them. The sample consists of 100,000 to 120,000 clones, 88% of them appearing once. Input material: peripheral blood. These TCRs come from a woman aged 45-60 years with acute or convalescent COVID-19. Each CDR3 is given with its conserved first and last residue. The D gene is left open where the match is weak. Part of the rows lack a size; the others show once, few, many or a class for expanded clones.

abundance	d_gene	j_gene	v_gene	CDR3aa	CDR3nt
.	.	TRBJ1-1	TRBV18	CASSPRQGAGTEAFF	TGTGCCAGCTCACCCCGGCAGGGAGCGGGCACTGAAGCTTTCTTT
.	.	TRBJ2-7	TRBV5-4	CASSPTDGSGDEQYF	TGTGCCAGCAGCCCTACCGACGGATCAGGGGACGAGCAGTACTTC
.	TRBD2	TRBJ2-1	TRBV11-1	CASSHLAGGGNEQFF	TGTGCCAGCAGCCACCTAGCGGGAGGAGGCAATGAGCAGTTCTTC
.	.	TRBJ1-1	TRBV6-6	CASRGTGLNTEAFF	TGTGCCAGCCGGGGCACAGGGTTGAACACTGAAGCTTTCTTT
.	TRBD1	TRBJ2-7	TRBV19	CASSWTGNLDRQYF	TGTGCCAGTAGTTGGACAGGCAACTTAGATCGGCAGTACTTC
once	TRBD2	TRBJ2-1	TRBV11-2	CASSVLAGAVYNEQFF	TGTGCCAGCAGCGTATTAGCGGGAGCGGTCTACAATGAGCAGTTCTTC
.	.	TRBJ1-2	TRBV12-3/TRBV12-4	CASGRRSYGYTF	TGTGCCAGCGGGCGACGGTCTTATGGCTACACCTTC
.	.	TRBJ2-1	TRBV29-1	CSVNLGGTYNEQFF	TGCAGCGTTAATTTAGGGGGAACCTACAATGAGCAGTTCTTC
.	.	TRBJ2-5	TRBV5-1	CASSLAGERETQYF	TGCGCCAGCAGCTTGGCGGGGGAGAGGGAGACCCAGTACTTC
.	TRBD2	TRBJ2-5	TRBV5-4	CASTSGLAGGGSQYF	TGTGCCAGCACCTCTGGACTAGCGGGAGGGGGGTCCCAGTACTTC
.	.	TRBJ2-6	TRBV7-9	CASESSGANVLTF	TGTGCCAGCGAGAGCTCTGGGGCCAACGTCCTGACTTTC
.	TRBD1	TRBJ1-5	TRBV18	CASSGQSSNQPQHF	TGTGCCAGCTCGGGACAGAGTAGCAATCAGCCCCAGCATTTT
.	TRBD1	TRBJ2-1	TRBV24-1	CATSDFPRGYEQFF	TGTGCCACCAGTGATTTCCCCAGGGGGTATGAGCAGTTCTTC
.	.	TRBJ2-3	TRBV7-2	CASSLQQTGTDTQYF	TGTGCCAGCAGCTTACAACAGACAGGCACAGATACGCAGTATTTT
.	.	TRBJ1-1	TRBV5-1	CASSLAEQGTEAFF	TGCGCCAGCAGCTTGGCCGAACAGGGCACTGAAGCTTTCTTT
.	TRBD1	TRBJ2-3	TRBV3-1/TRBV3-2	CASSDRGSTDTQYF	TGTGCCAGCAGTGACAGGGGAAGCACAGATACGCAGTATTTT
.	TRBD1	TRBJ1-1	TRBV29-1	CSVDTTGGNTEAFF	TGCAGCGTTGATACGACAGGGGGGAACACTGAAGCTTTCTTT
few	.	TRBJ1-2	TRBV7-9	CASRVGGASGRYGYTF	TGTGCCAGCAGGGTTGGAGGGGCATCAGGCAGATATGGCTACACCTTC
.	.	TRBJ1-1	TRBV28	CASSFPHTFGGQTNTEAFF	TGTGCCAGCAGTTTTCCCCATACGTTCGGTGGACAAACGAACACTGAAGCTTTCTTT
.	.	TRBJ2-6	TRBV7-6	CASSPVLSGANVLTF	TGTGCCAGCAGCCCTGTTCTCTCTGGGGCCAACGTCCTGACTTTC
.	TRBD2	TRBJ2-3	TRBV30	CAWSRVAGATDTQYF	TGTGCCTGGAGTAGGGTAGCGGGGGCCACAGATACGCAGTATTTT
few	TRBD2	TRBJ2-7	TRBV3-1/TRBV3-2	CASSQLAGVGEQYF	TGTGCCAGCAGCCAACTAGCGGGAGTAGGCGAGCAGTACTTC
few	TRBD1	TRBJ2-7	TRBV20-1	CSASRDSRAEQYF	TGCAGTGCTAGTCGGGACAGTCGAGCCGAGCAGTACTTC
.	.	TRBJ2-5	TRBV6-5	CASSTGGWETQYF	TGTGCCAGCAGTACGGGCGGGTGGGAGACCCAGTACTTC
.	.	TRBJ2-3	TRBV5-1	CASSPDLADTQYF	TGCGCCAGCAGCCCCGACTTGGCAGATACGCAGTATTTT
.	TRBD2	TRBJ2-7	TRBV4-2	CASSQLAGTSGDSYEQYF	TGTGCCAGCAGCCAATTGGCCGGGACTAGCGGGGACTCCTACGAGCAGTACTTC
.	TRBD1	TRBJ2-3	TRBV2	CASSDRGLTDTQYF	TGTGCCAGCTCGGACAGGGGCCTCACAGATACGCAGTATTTT
.	TRBD1	TRBJ2-1	TRBV28	CASTIQGADNEQFF	TGTGCCAGCACCATTCAGGGGGCCGACAATGAGCAGTTCTTC
.	.	TRBJ2-3	TRBV28	CASSLPTAGADTQYF	TGTGCCAGCAGTTTACCGACAGCTGGGGCAGATACGCAGTATTTT
.	TRBD1	TRBJ2-5	TRBV9	CASSVDRGGIGETQYF	TGTGCCAGCAGCGTCGACAGGGGAGGTATCGGAGAGACCCAGTACTTC
.	TRBD1	TRBJ2-2	TRBV6-5	CASSSRTGNTGELFF	TGTGCCAGCTCCTCCCGGACAGGGAACACCGGGGAGCTGTTTTTT
.	.	TRBJ1-2	TRBV5-5	CASSPAGQGLYGYTF	TGTGCCAGCAGCCCCGCTGGCCAGGGCCTCTATGGCTACACCTTC
.	.	TRBJ1-2	TRBV7-5	CVRSLGRPGGYTF	TGTGTCAGAAGCTTGGGTCGTCCGGGGGGCTACACCTTC
.	.	TRBJ2-5	TRBV6-5	CASSIQGQTQYF	TGTGCCAGCAGTATACAGGGTCAGACCCAGTACTTC
.	.	TRBJ2-7	TRBV5-1	CASSLDGGRNYEQYF	TGCGCCAGCAGCTTGGACGGCGGCCGCAACTACGAGCAGTACTTC
.	TRBD1	TRBJ2-3	TRBV5-4	CASRNRDRENTQYF	TGTGCCAGCAGGAACCGGGACAGGGAGAATACGCAGTATTTT
.	TRBD2	TRBJ2-2	TRBV5-4	CASSPGTSGRFGELFF	TGTGCCAGCAGCCCCGGGACTAGCGGGAGGTTCGGGGAGCTGTTTTTT